This T cell receptor (beta chain) was found in a study of cytomegalovirus exposure and HLA in healthy donors. Findings of the study overall: The study designated roughly 160 TCR beta chains cytomegalovirus-associated. About 87% or about 30% of the time was how often most TCR beta V segments were productive, according to an earlier analysis. A later analysis appeared to link common viral pathogens to several of the most significant clusters.

Of note for this clone: Its target is not known.

Both 60 Vbeta primers and 13 Jbeta primers went into the PCR. Profiled with immunoSEQ multiplex PCR; TCRdb holds only in-frame clones, not every one. There are roughly 230,000 clones in the sample; about 77% occur only once, and under 0.6% lies in the top ten. Germline V gene data show CDR1 as LNHDA and CDR2 as SQIVND (reference sequence). Trimming stripped 1 base from V and 6 bases from J, with 10 bases between. The CDR3 runs 13 residues. The origin of this receptor is a boy between 5 and 17 years old in good health and CMV-seronegative. The sequenced material came from PBMCs. The rearrangement links TRBV19 to TRBJ2-7; D is possibly TRBD2 (6 bases). The CDR3 sequence: CASSIGGDGEQYF. The CDR3, as DNA: TGTGCCAGTAGTATAGGGGGGGACGGCGAGCAGTACTTC. The full variable domain, its missing parts supplied by reference TRBV19 and TRBJ2-7, is DGGITQSPKYLFRKEGQNVTLSCEQNLNHDAMYWYRQDPGQGLRLIYYSQIVNDFQKGDIAEGYSVSREKKESFPLTVTSAQKNPTAFYLCASSIGGDGEQYFGPGTRLTVT.